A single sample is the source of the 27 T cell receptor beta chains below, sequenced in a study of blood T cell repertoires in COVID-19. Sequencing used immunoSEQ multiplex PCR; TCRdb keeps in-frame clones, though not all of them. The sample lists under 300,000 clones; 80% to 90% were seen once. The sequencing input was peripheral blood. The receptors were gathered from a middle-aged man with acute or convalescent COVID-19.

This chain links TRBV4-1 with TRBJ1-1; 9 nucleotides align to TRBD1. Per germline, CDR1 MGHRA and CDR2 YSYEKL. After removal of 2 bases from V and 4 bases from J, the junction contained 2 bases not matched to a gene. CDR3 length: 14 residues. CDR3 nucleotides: TGCGCCAGCAGCCAAACAGGGGGCAGCACTGAAGCTTTCTTT. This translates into CASSQTGGSTEAFF.

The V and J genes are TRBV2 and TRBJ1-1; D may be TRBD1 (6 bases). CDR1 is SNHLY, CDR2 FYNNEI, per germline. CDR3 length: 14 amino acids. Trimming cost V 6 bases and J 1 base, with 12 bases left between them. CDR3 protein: CASRKEQGNTEAFF. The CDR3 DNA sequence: TGTGCCAGCAGAAAAGAACAGGGGAACACTGAAGCTTTCTTT.

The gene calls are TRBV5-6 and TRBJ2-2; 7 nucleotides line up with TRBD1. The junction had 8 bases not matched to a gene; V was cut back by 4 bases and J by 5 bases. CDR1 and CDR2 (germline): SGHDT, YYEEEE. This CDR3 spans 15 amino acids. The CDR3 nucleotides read TGTGCCAGCAGCCCACAGGGGACCCCAACCGGGGAGCTGTTTTTT. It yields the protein CASSPQGTPTGELFF.

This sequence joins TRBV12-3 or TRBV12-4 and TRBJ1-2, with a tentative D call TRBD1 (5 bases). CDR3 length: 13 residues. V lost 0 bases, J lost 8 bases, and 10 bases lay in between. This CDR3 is CASSLARVGGYTF. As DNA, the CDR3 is TGTGCCAGCAGTTTAGCCAGGGTGGGGGGCTACACCTTC.

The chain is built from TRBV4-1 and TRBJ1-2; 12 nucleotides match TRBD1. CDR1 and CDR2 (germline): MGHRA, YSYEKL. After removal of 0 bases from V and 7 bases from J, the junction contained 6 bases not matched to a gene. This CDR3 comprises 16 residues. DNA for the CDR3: TGCGCCAGCAGCCAAGATTGGGGACAGGGGGCTCGTGGCTACACCTTC. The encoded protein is CASSQDWGQGARGYTF.

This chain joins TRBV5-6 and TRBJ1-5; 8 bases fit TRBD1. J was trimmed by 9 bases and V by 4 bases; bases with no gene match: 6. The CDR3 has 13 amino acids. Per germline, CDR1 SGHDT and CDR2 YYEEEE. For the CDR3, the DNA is TGTGCCAGCAGCCACAGGGGGATGTTGCCCCAGCATTTT. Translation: CASSHRGMLPQHF.

CDR3 amino acids: CASSYSKQGSSYEQYF. The DNA of the CDR3 is TGTGCCAGCAGTTACTCGAAACAGGGCTCCTCCTACGAGCAGTACTTC. The chain carries TRBV6-5 and TRBJ2-7, with D tentatively TRBD1 (6 bases). The CDR3 is 16 residues long. Deletions cut 0 bases from V and 0 bases from J, with 12 bases between. The germline V gene has CDR1 MNHEY and CDR2 SVGAGI.

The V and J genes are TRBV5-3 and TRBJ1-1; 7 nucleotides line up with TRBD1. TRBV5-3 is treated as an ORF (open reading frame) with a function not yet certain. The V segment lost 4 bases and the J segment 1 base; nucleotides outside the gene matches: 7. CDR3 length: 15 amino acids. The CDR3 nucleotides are TGTGCCAGAAGCAGAGGGGGCGCGGAGAACACTGAAGCTTTCTTT. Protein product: CARSRGGAENTEAFF.

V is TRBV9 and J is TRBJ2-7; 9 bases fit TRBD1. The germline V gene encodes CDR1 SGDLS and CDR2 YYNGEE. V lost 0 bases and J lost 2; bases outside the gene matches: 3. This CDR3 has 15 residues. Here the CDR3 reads CASSVGTGAAYEQYF. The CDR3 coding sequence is TGTGCCAGCAGCGTAGGGACAGGGGCGGCCTACGAGCAGTACTTC.

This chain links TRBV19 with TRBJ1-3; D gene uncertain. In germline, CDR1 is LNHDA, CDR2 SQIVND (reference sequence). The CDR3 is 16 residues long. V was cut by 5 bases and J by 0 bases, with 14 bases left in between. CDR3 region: CASSLRARNSGNTIYF. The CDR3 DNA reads TGTGCCAGTAGTTTGCGGGCCAGAAACTCTGGAAACACCATATATTTT.

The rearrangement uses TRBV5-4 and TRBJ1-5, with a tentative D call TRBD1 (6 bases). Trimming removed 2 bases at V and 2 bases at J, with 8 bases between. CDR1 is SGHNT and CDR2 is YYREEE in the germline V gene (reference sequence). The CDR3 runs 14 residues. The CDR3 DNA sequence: TGTGCCAGCAGCTTTTCAGGGGGCAATCAGCCCCAGCATTTT. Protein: CASSFSGGNQPQHF. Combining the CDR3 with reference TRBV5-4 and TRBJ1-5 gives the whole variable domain ETGVTQSPTHLIKTRGQQVTLRCSSQSGHNTVSWYQQALGQGPQFIFQYYREEENGRGNFPPRFSGLQFPNYSSELNVNALELDDSALYLCASSFSGGNQPQHFGDGTRLSIL.

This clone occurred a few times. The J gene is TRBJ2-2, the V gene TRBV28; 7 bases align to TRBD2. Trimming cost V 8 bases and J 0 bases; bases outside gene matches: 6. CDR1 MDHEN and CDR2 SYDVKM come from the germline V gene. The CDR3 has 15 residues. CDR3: CASRSGESNTGELFF. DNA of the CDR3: TGTGCCAGCCGGAGCGGGGAATCGAACACCGGGGAGCTGTTTTTT.

The CDR3 nucleotides read TGCAGCGTTGCGCAGGGAAGCCCGAACACCGGGGAGCTGTTTTTT. Amino acids: CSVAQGSPNTGELFF. V usage is TRBV29-1 and J usage is TRBJ2-2; weak D call: TRBD1 (5 bases). V was shortened by 4 bases and J by 0 bases, with 12 bases between the two germline ends. This CDR3 has 15 residues. The germline V gene encodes CDR1 SQVTM and CDR2 ANQGSEA.

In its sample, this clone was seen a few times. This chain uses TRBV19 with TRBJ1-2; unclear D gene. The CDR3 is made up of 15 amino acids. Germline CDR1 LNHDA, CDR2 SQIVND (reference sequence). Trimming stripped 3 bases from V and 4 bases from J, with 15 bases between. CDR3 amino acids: CASSIPSEGSYGYTF. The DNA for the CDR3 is TGTGCCAGTAGTATCCCGTCGGAGGGAAGCTATGGCTACACCTTC. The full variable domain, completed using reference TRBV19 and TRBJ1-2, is DGGITQSPKYLFRKEGQNVTLSCEQNLNHDAMYWYRQDPGQGLRLIYYSQIVNDFQKGDIAEGYSVSREKKESFPLTVTSAQKNPTAFYLCASSIPSEGSYGYTFGSGTRLTVV.

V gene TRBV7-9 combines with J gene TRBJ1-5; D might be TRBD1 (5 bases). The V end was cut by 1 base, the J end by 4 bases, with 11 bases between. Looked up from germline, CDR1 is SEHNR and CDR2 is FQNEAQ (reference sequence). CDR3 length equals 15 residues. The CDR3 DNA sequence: TGTGCCAGCAGCTTAGGGGGCAAAGGTAATCAGCCCCAGCATTTT. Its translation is CASSLGGKGNQPQHF.

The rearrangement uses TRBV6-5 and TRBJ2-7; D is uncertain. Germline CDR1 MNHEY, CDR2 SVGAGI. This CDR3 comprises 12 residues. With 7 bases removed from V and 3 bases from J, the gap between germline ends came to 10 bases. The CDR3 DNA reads TGTGCCAGCAAAGCTTCCTTCTACGAGCAGTACTTC. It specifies CASKASFYEQYF.

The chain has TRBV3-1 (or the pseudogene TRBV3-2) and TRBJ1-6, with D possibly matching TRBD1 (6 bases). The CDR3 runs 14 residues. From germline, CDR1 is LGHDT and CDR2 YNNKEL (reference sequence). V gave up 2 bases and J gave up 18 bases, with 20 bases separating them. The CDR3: CASSQRTASSLRHF. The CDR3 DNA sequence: TGTGCCAGCAGCCAACGGACAGCCAGCAGTTTGCGCCACTTT.

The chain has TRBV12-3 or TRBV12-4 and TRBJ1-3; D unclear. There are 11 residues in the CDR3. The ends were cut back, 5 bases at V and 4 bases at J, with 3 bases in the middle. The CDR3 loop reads CASSLGNTIYF. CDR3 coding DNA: TGTGCCAGCAGTCTGGGAAACACCATATATTTT.

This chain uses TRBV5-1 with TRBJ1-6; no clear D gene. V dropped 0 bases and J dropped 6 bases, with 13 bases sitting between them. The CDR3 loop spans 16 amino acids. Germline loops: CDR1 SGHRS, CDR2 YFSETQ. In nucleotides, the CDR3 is TGCGCCAGCAGCTTGGTTCCAGGAGGTGGTAATTCACCCCTCCACTTT. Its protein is CASSLVPGGGNSPLHF. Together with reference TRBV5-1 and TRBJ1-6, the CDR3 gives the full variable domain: KAGVTQTPRYLIKTRGQQVTLSCSPISGHRSVSWYQQTPGQGLQFLFEYFSETQRNKGNFPGRFSGRQFSNSRSEMNVSTLELGDSALYLCASSLVPGGGNSPLHFGNGTRLTVT.

The CDR3 here is CASSLTHRAAYEQYF. The CDR3 DNA reads as TGTGCCAGCAGCTTGACCCACAGGGCGGCCTACGAGCAGTACTTC. The J gene is TRBJ2-7, the V gene TRBV5-6, with TRBD1 as a possible D gene (6 bases). The CDR3 has 15 residues. The V gene's germline CDR1 is SGHDT and CDR2 YYEEEE. Trimming took 1 base from V and 2 from J, leaving 13 bases between them.

As DNA, the CDR3 is TGTGCCAGCAGCGTTAGCGGGAGTTCAGATACGCAGTATTTT. Encoded protein: CASSVSGSSDTQYF. J is TRBJ2-3 and V is TRBV9; the match to TRBD2 covers 9 bases. The CDR3 consists of 14 residues. Germline V gives CDR1 SGDLS, CDR2 YYNGEE. V lost 2 bases to trimming and J lost 4 bases; unmatched junction nucleotides: 2.

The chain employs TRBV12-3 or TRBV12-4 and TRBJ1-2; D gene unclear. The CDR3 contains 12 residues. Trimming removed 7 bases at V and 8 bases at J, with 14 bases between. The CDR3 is CASTSYGEGYTF. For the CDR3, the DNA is TGTGCCAGCACCTCGTACGGGGAGGGCTACACCTTC.

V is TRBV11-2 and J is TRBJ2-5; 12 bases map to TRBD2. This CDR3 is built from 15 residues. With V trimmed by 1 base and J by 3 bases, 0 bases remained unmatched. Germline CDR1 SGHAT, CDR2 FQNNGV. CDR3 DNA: TGTGCCAGCAGCTTAGGACTAGCGGGGGAAGAGACCCAGTACTTC. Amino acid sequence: CASSLGLAGEETQYF.

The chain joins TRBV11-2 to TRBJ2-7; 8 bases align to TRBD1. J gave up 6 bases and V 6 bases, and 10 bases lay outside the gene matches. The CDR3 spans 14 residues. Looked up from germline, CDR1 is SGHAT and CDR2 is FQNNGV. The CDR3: CASSSTGQVIEQYF. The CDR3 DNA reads TGTGCCAGCAGTTCAACGGGACAGGTCATCGAGCAGTACTTC.

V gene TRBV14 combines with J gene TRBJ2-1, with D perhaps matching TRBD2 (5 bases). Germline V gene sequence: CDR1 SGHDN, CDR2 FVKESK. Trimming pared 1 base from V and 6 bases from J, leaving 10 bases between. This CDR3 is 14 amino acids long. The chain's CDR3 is CASSQVSGSNEQFF. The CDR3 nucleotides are TGTGCCAGCAGCCAAGTGTCGGGATCCAATGAGCAGTTCTTC.

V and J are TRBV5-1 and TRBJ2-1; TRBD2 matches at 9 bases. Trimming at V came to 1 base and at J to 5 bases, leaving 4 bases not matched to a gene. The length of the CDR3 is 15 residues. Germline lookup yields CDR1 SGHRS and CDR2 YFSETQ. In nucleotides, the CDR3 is TGCGCCAGCAGCTTGACGCGGGGGGGCCACAATGAGCAGTTCTTC. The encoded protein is CASSLTRGGHNEQFF.

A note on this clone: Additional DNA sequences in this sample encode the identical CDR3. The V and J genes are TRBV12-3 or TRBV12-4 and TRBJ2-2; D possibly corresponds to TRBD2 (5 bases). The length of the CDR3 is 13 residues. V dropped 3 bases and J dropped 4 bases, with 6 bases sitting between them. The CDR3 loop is CASSFGGTGELFF. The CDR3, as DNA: TGTGCCAGCAGTTTTGGAGGCACCGGGGAGCTGTTTTTT.